One and the same sample provided the 28 T cell receptor beta chains below, sequenced in a study of T cells in Graves' hyperthyroidism and ophthalmopathy. From RNA transcripts, TCR beta CDR3 regions were amplified. The primer set for the first-round RT-PCR of the TCR CDR3 was HTBI. TCRdb reprocessed the multiplex PCR reads with MiXCR, giving one entry per CDR3 protein. The sample has approximately 700,000 distinct CDR3 sequences, about 45% seen once; the top ten hold approximately 7.2%. Sequenced material: peripheral blood or thyroid tissue (not recorded which). The source of these receptors is an adult man with Graves' disease, either hyperthyroidism or ophthalmopathy (not recorded which).

The sample holds a few counts of this clonotype. The chain is built from TRBV20-1 and TRBJ1-6, with TRBD1 identical over 7 bases. J was trimmed by 7 bases and V by 6 bases; bases with no gene match: 12. This CDR3 is built from 15 residues. The germline gives CDR1 DFQATT, CDR2 SNEGSKA (reference sequence). The CDR3 region has the DNA TGCAGTGCCCCTCTCCGACAGGGCAACAATTCACCCCTCCACTTT. Translated, it gives CSAPLRQGNNSPLHF.

In this sample, this clonotype turned up many times. This chain joins TRBV7-9 and TRBJ1-2; D unresolved. The CDR3 is 14 amino acids. The ends were cut back, 4 bases at V and 6 bases at J, with 15 bases in the middle. CDR1 SEHNR and CDR2 FQNEAQ come from the germline V gene (reference sequence). The CDR3 DNA reads TGTGCCAGCAGCTCGTCAGGATGGGAAGATGGCTACACCTTC. Translating gives CASSSSGWEDGYTF.

The gene calls are TRBV15 and TRBJ2-7; 9 nucleotides agree with TRBD1. The CDR3 runs 16 residues. The J segment lost 1 base and the V segment lost 2 bases, leaving 6 bases of the junction unmatched. Looked up from germline, CDR1 is LNHNV and CDR2 is YYDKDF (reference sequence). The CDR3 loop is CATSRLNRGPSYEQYF. DNA of the CDR3: TGTGCCACCAGCAGACTCAACAGGGGGCCGTCCTACGAGCAGTACTTC.

As concerns this clonotype: Given a much more abundant clone one base away, this may be a read error. This chain uses TRBV7-9 with TRBJ1-6, with 10 bases aligning to TRBD1. Germline lookup yields CDR1 SEHNR and CDR2 FQNEAQ (reference sequence). The CDR3 consists of 15 residues. The J segment lost 8 bases and the V segment lost 4 bases, leaving 5 bases of the junction unmatched. CDR3 nucleotide sequence: TGTGCCAGCAGCTCAGGGACAGGGGTTTATTCACCCCTCCACTTT. It encodes CASSSGTGVYSPLHF.

The chain carries TRBV12-3 or TRBV12-4 and TRBJ1-2, with 10 bases aligning to TRBD1. V lost 5 bases, J lost 5 bases, and 8 bases stayed unmatched. The CDR3 is made up of 15 amino acids. CDR3 nucleotides: TGTGCCAGCAGTCCTCGGACAGGGGGGGGTTATGGCTACACCTTC. Translated, it gives CASSPRTGGGYGYTF.

This clonotype was found a few times. V is TRBV7-8 and J is TRBJ1-1; 11 nucleotides line up with TRBD1. Trimming cost V 5 bases and J 12 bases; bases outside gene matches: 11. This CDR3 comprises 14 residues. CDR1 SGHVS and CDR2 FQNEAQ come from the germline V gene. Written as DNA, the CDR3 is TGTGCCAGCAGCCCTAACCGGGACAGGGGGATGTCTTTCTTT. It encodes CASSPNRDRGMSFF.

This chain links TRBV25-1 with TRBJ1-5; D not resolved. Germline assignment: CDR1 MGHDK and CDR2 SYGVNS. Trimming stripped 1 base from V and 14 bases from J, with 15 bases between. This CDR3 spans 13 amino acids. CDR3 residues: CASSELGLGYEHF. CDR3 nucleotides: TGTGCCAGCAGTGAATTAGGGCTCGGCTACGAGCATTTT.

This clonotype was seen ten or more times. The rearrangement joins TRBV9 to TRBJ1-2; no clear D gene. CDR1 and CDR2 from the germline V gene are SGDLS and YYNGEE. Trimming shortened V by 4 bases and J by 0 bases, and 10 bases separated the two germline ends. This CDR3 contains 14 residues. DNA of the CDR3: TGTGCCAGCAGCCAGGACCAAGCTAACTATGGCTACACCTTC. This gives the protein CASSQDQANYGYTF.

This clonotype was counted between two and nine times. The genes are TRBV7-9 and TRBJ1-1, with D perhaps matching TRBD1 (5 bases). The V end lost 1 base, the J end lost 7 bases, and 19 bases lay between the germline ends. This CDR3 comprises 16 residues. Germline V gives CDR1 SEHNR, CDR2 FQNEAQ (reference sequence). The CDR3 DNA sequence: TGTGCCAGCAGCTTAGTGTCCCCAGGGAAGCGAGGTGAAGCTTTCTTT. Its translation is CASSLVSPGKRGEAFF.

About this clonotype itself: This clone may be a read error of a much larger clone one base away. The V and J genes are TRBV15 and TRBJ2-5; 8 bases align to TRBD1. J was trimmed by 2 bases and V by 3 bases; bases with no gene match: 8. The CDR3 is 16 residues long. The germline V gene encodes CDR1 LNHNV and CDR2 YYDKDF (reference sequence). The CDR3 DNA sequence: TGTGCCACCAGCAGCGCAGGGGGCCTGGAGCAAGAGACCCAGTACTTC. It encodes CATSSAGGLEQETQYF.

Concerning this clonotype itself: Being one base from a much bigger clone, this may be a read error. V is TRBV7-2 and J is TRBJ1-5; D ambiguous. The germline CDR1 and CDR2 sequences are SGHTA and FQGNSA. The CDR3 is 14 amino acids. The CDR3 DNA follows: TGTGCCAGCAGTCGACGTGAGGGAAGGCAGCCCCGGCATTTT. Its translation: CASSRREGRQPRHF.

The V gene is TRBV7-9, the J gene TRBJ2-2, with unresolved D. Trimming removed 0 bases at V and 1 base at J, with 6 bases between. Germline loops: CDR1 SEHNR, CDR2 FQNEAQ (reference sequence). The CDR3 spans 15 residues. The CDR3 reads CASSLASRNTGELFF. CDR3 nucleotides: TGTGCCAGCAGCTTAGCATCCAGGAACACCGGGGAGCTGTTTTTT.

This clonotype was observed a handful of times. This sequence joins TRBV12-3 or TRBV12-4 and TRBJ1-1; tentatively, D is TRBD1 (6 bases). V lost 5 bases and J 0 bases, leaving 13 bases between the germline ends. This CDR3 is 15 amino acids long. Here the CDR3 reads CASSLQGYMNTEAFF. The CDR3 DNA sequence: TGTGCCAGCAGTCTACAGGGTTACATGAACACTGAAGCTTTCTTT.

To note about this clonotype: Mismatch with germline at one junction end may stem from a read error. The J gene is TRBJ2-7, the V gene TRBV15, with TRBD1 matching 10 bases. This CDR3 spans 17 amino acids. CDR1 and CDR2 (germline): LNHNV, YYDKDF (reference sequence). CDR3 in amino acids: CASSQVGGTGASYEQYF. In nucleotides, the CDR3 is TGTGCCAGCAGCCAAGTTGGAGGGACAGGGGCTTCCTACGAGCAGTACTTC.

The gene calls are TRBV10-3 and TRBJ1-2; 9 positions match TRBD1. Per germline, CDR1 ENHRY and CDR2 SYGVKD. The CDR3 is 14 residues long. The V segment lost 10 bases and the J segment 7 bases; nucleotides outside the gene matches: 13. The CDR3 region has the DNA TGTGCCAGCAGAGACAGGGGGGATTTAGGTGGCTACACCTTC. Translated: CASRDRGDLGGYTF.

V and J are TRBV28 and TRBJ1-1; D remains unclear. This CDR3 is built from 17 residues. From germline, CDR1 is MDHEN and CDR2 SYDVKM. Trimming shortened V by 1 base and J by 1 base, and 16 bases separated the two germline ends. CDR3: CASSLFPRGTGNTEAFF. The DNA of the CDR3 is TGTGCCAGCAGTTTATTCCCTCGGGGTACCGGGAACACTGAAGCTTTCTTT.

This clonotype occurred a few times. This chain connects TRBV6-1 to TRBJ1-2; TRBD1 matches at 11 bases. After removal of 4 bases from V and 2 bases from J, the junction contained 3 bases not matched to a gene. The CDR3 is 15 residues long. Germline-derived CDR1 and CDR2 are MNHNS and SASEGT. The CDR3 sequence is CASSAGQGANYGYTF. The DNA of the CDR3 is TGTGCCAGCAGTGCTGGACAGGGGGCCAACTATGGCTACACCTTC.

The V gene is TRBV2, the J gene TRBJ1-4, with D possibly TRBD1 on 6 matching bases. Looked up from germline, CDR1 is SNHLY and CDR2 is FYNNEI. The V and J ends lost 6 bases and 6 bases respectively, with 17 bases between them. The CDR3 has 15 amino acids. The CDR3 sequence is CASSPAGHGDEKLFF. The CDR3 DNA sequence: TGTGCCAGCAGCCCTGCGGGACATGGAGATGAAAAACTGTTTTTT. The full variable domain, completed using reference TRBV2 and TRBJ1-4, is EPEVTQTPSHQVTQMGQEVILRCVPISNHLYFYWYRQILGQKVEFLVSFYNNEISEKSEIFDDQFSVERPDGSNFTLKIRSTKLEDSAMYFCASSPAGHGDEKLFFGSGTQLSVL.

This clonotype showed up many times. The V and J genes are TRBV9 and TRBJ1-2; no clear D. The V gene's germline CDR1 is SGDLS and CDR2 YYNGEE. The CDR3 runs to 13 residues. V was shortened by 3 bases and J by 5 bases, with 11 bases between the two germline ends. CDR3 sequence (DNA): TGTGCCAGCAGCGACATGGCGGGTTATGGCTACACCTTC. Translated, it gives CASSDMAGYGYTF.

This clonotype was counted only a few times. The rearrangement links TRBV19 to TRBJ1-5, with 7 bases that match TRBD1. The V and J ends lost 1 base and 11 bases, in that order; junction bases with no gene match: 17. The CDR3 loop spans 17 amino acids. Germline loops: CDR1 LNHDA, CDR2 SQIVND (reference sequence). This CDR3 is CASSIGRTGGSNHAQHF. DNA of the CDR3: TGTGCCAGTAGTATAGGTAGGACAGGTGGGAGCAATCACGCCCAGCATTTT.

This clonotype was recorded at least ten times. This chain joins TRBV25-1 and TRBJ1-6; D is unclear. The V gene's germline CDR1 is MGHDK and CDR2 SYGVNS. V was shortened by 3 bases and J by 8 bases, with 14 bases between the two germline ends. The CDR3 spans 15 residues. CDR3: CASSDGDKSYSPLHF. CDR3 coding DNA: TGTGCCAGCAGTGACGGGGATAAAAGCTATTCACCCCTCCACTTT.

This clonotype is medium-sized in the sample. The chain links TRBV15 to TRBJ1-2, with TRBD1 identical over 7 bases. In germline, CDR1 is LNHNV, CDR2 YYDKDF (reference sequence). The CDR3 extends over 14 amino acids. V lost 6 bases and J lost 2; bases outside the gene matches: 6. The CDR3 loop reads CATSPRDRNYGYTF. CDR3 DNA: TGTGCCACCAGTCCCCGGGACAGAAACTATGGCTACACCTTC.

J is TRBJ1-6 and V is TRBV20-1; a weak D match, TRBD1 (6 bases). The V gene's germline CDR1 is DFQATT and CDR2 SNEGSKA (reference sequence). The V and J ends lost 1 base and 8 bases respectively, with 18 bases between them. This CDR3 spans 16 amino acids. In nucleotides, the CDR3 is TGCAGTGCTAGAGGTACTAGCGGGGGCCTAGATTCACCCCTCCACTTT. It specifies CSARGTSGGLDSPLHF.

V and J are TRBV29-1 and TRBJ1-1; D unclear. The length of the CDR3 is 13 residues. Trimming removed 4 bases at V and 5 bases at J, with 14 bases between. CDR1 and CDR2 (germline): SQVTM, ANQGSEA. Written as DNA, the CDR3 is TGCAGCGTTGCCAACCGGGGAGAGACTGAAGCTTTCTTT. The encoded protein is CSVANRGETEAFF.

V gene TRBV7-2 combines with J gene TRBJ2-7, with 9 nucleotides matching TRBD1. V lost 6 bases and J lost 6; bases outside the gene matches: 9. Germline V lookup: CDR1 SGHTA, CDR2 FQGNSA. The CDR3 is 14 amino acids. The CDR3 DNA reads TGTGCCAGCAGTGGGGGACAGGGCTCAGGCGAGCAGTACTTC. Its protein is CASSGGQGSGEQYF.

This clonotype was seen only once. The germline gene is not matched at one end of the junction; a read error may be the cause. This sequence joins TRBV5-8 and TRBJ1-2; D gene uncertain. Germline-derived CDR1 and CDR2 are SGHTS and YDEGEE. The CDR3 has 17 residues. The CDR3 DNA reads TGCGCCAGCAGCCAAGCCCCCACCACCCCCCCAGGCTATGGCTACACCTTC. Encoded protein: CASSQAPTTPPGYGYTF. Full variable domain (rest looked up from reference TRBV5-8 and TRBJ1-2): EAGVTQSPTHLIKTRGQQATLRCSPISGHTSVYWYQQALGLGLQFLLWYDEGEERNRGNFPPRFSGRQFPNYSSELNVNALELEDSALYLCASSQAPTTPPGYGYTFGSGTRLTVV.

As for this clonotype: Likely a read error: the CDR3 ends without its conserved phenylalanine or tryptophan. The limits of the CDR3 on the DNA are not certain, so only TCRdb's listed CDR3 is given. The genes are TRBV24-1 and TRBJ2-5; the DNA was not compared with TRBD1, the D call given in the table. Germline V gene sequence: CDR1 KGHDR, CDR2 SFDVKD. The CDR3 length equals 10 residues, ends included. The CDR3 loop reads CATGPGTWNT.

The CDR3 spells CASKRTGGHSGYTF. As DNA, the CDR3 is TGTGCCAGCAAACGGACAGGGGGGCACAGTGGCTACACCTTC. The gene calls are TRBV27 and TRBJ1-2; the match to TRBD1 covers 10 bases. Germline lookup yields CDR1 MNHEY and CDR2 SMNVEV (reference sequence). This CDR3 comprises 14 residues. J was trimmed by 7 bases and V by 7 bases; bases with no gene match: 9.